This TCR beta chain was captured in a study of cytomegalovirus exposure and HLA in healthy donors. Trimming left V 3 bases short and J 1 base short, with 12 bases between. CDR1 and CDR2 from the germline V gene are SGDLS and YYNGEE. The CDR3 contains 15 residues. As to this clone: Its antigen is as yet unknown.

This PCR relied on a set of 60 Vbeta primers and 13 Jbeta primers. Sequencing used immunoSEQ multiplex PCR; TCRdb keeps in-frame clones, though not all of them. The table records approximately 100,000 clones, over 70% of them present only once. Points from the study as a whole: The productive fraction for most TCR beta V segments was about 87% or about 30% in an earlier analysis. The presence/absence work took it that sequencing depth was about the same across donors.

The genes are TRBV9 and TRBJ2-3; TRBD2 might be the D (6 bases). The TCR comes from a boy between 10 and 17 years old in good health and CMV-seronegative. Sequencing was carried out using PBMCs. Here the CDR3 reads CASSDSGTRTDTQYF. The CDR3, as DNA: TGTGCCAGCAGCGACTCCGGGACTCGCACAGATACGCAGTATTTT.